The 25 T cell receptor beta chains presented below share a single source sample, sequenced in a study of CD8+ T cells in alopecia areata. After isolation, RNA underwent reverse transcription to generate cDNA as the sequencing template. The data were produced by immunoSEQ multiplex PCR, yet TCRdb's version contains in-frame clones alone and is incomplete. The sample yields about 69,000 clones, roughly 61% seen once. The specimen was CD8+ T cells sorted from blood, collected at week 0. The source is a human donor with alopecia areata.

This clone was found a few times. The chain carries TRBV5-5 and TRBJ1-1; no clear D gene. V gave up 4 bases and J gave up 2 bases, with 9 bases separating them. CDR1 and CDR2 from the germline V gene are SGHKS and YYEKEE (reference sequence). The CDR3 runs 13 residues. The CDR3 protein is CASSPVSNTEAFF. Here the CDR3 DNA reads TGTGCCAGCAGCCCTGTTTCCAACACTGAAGCTTTCTTT.

The J gene is TRBJ1-2, the V gene TRBV29-1, with 9 bases identical to TRBD1. The CDR3 has 15 amino acids. V trimming: 1 base; J trimming: 5 bases; junction bases outside the gene matches: 8. Germline V lookup: CDR1 SQVTM, CDR2 ANQGSEA. CDR3 protein: CSVEVLGQGRYGYTF. DNA of the CDR3: TGCAGCGTTGAAGTGCTCGGACAGGGGAGGTATGGCTACACCTTC.

The CDR3 DNA is TGCGCCAGCAGCTTGGGAGCCGGGGAGCTGTTTTTT. Translation: CASSLGAGELFF. This rearrangement joins TRBV5-1 to TRBJ2-2; D gene uncertain. V lost 0 bases to trimming and J lost 6 bases, with 3 bases between them. This CDR3 region has 12 residues. The V gene's germline CDR1 is SGHRS and CDR2 YFSETQ.

V and J are TRBV10-3 and TRBJ2-3, with D unclear. CDR3 length: 16 amino acids. V dropped 0 bases and J dropped 2 bases, with 12 bases sitting between them. Per the germline V gene, CDR1 is ENHRY and CDR2 is SYGVKD. The CDR3 DNA sequence: TGTGCCATCAGTGAGTCGACGGCAACCCCCACAGATACGCAGTATTTT. It specifies CAISESTATPTDTQYF.

V gene TRBV4-3 combines with J gene TRBJ2-7; TRBD2 matches 8 bases. The CDR3 runs to 16 residues. The V gene's germline CDR1 is LGHNA and CDR2 YSLEER. The trim removed 0 bases at V and 5 bases at J, leaving 9 bases unmatched. CDR3 sequence (DNA): TGCGCCAGCAGCCAAGATCCTGGCGGGAGGTCCCACGAGCAGTACTTC. Amino acid sequence: CASSQDPGGRSHEQYF.

The V gene is TRBV7-9, the J gene TRBJ1-1, with D unclear. Germline CDR1 is SEHNR and CDR2 is FQNEAQ (reference sequence). CDR3 length: 15 amino acids. The germline V and J ends were trimmed by 4 bases and 1 base, with 13 bases remaining between them. CDR3 sequence (DNA): TGTGCCAGCAGCTCAGGACCTCACTGGAACACTGAAGCTTTCTTT. Translation gives CASSSGPHWNTEAFF. Complete variable domain (other parts from reference TRBV7-9 and TRBJ1-1): DTGVSQNPRHKITKRGQNVTFRCDPISEHNRLYWYRQTLGQGPEFLTYFQNEAQLEKSRLLSDRFSAERPKGSFSTLEIQRTEQGDSAMYLCASSSGPHWNTEAFFGQGTRLTVV.

V and J are TRBV9 and TRBJ2-1, with D hard to call. The CDR3 spans 16 residues. Germline lookup yields CDR1 SGDLS and CDR2 YYNGEE. The V and J ends lost 0 bases and 3 bases respectively, with 13 bases between them. The CDR3 reads CASSVAGAQLYNEQFF. As DNA, the CDR3 is TGTGCCAGCAGCGTAGCGGGCGCACAGCTCTACAATGAGCAGTTCTTC.

This clone was detected only a few times. The chain combines TRBV5-6 with TRBJ1-1; tentative D call: TRBD1 (5 bases). V was shortened by 4 bases and J by 3 bases, with 7 bases between the two germline ends. The V gene's germline CDR1 is SGHDT and CDR2 YYEEEE. CDR3 length: 12 amino acids. CDR3 amino acids: CASSRGYTEAFF. CDR3 coding DNA: TGTGCCAGCAGCCGGGGGTACACTGAAGCTTTCTTT.

The chain recombines TRBV4-3 with TRBJ2-2; D perhaps matches TRBD1 (5 bases). CDR3 length: 14 residues. Trimming took off 1 base at V and 6 bases at J, with 9 bases between the two ends. Germline-derived CDR1 and CDR2 are LGHNA and YSLEER. CDR3 nucleotide sequence: TGCGCCAGCAGCCAAGGGGGCCGGTCCGGGGAGCTGTTTTTT. Translating gives CASSQGGRSGELFF.

This clone has more than one count but fewer than ten. The CDR3 DNA reads as TGCGCCAGCAGCTTGGTAGCGGGGGAATACAATGAGCAGTTCTTC. As protein: CASSLVAGEYNEQFF. The chain couples TRBV5-1 to TRBJ2-1, with 9 positions matching TRBD2. The junction had 2 bases not matched to a gene; V was cut back by 0 bases and J by 4 bases. The germline V gene encodes CDR1 SGHRS and CDR2 YFSETQ. This CDR3 has 15 residues.

V usage is TRBV10-3 and J usage is TRBJ1-1; no reliable D call. Trimming pared 2 bases from V and 6 bases from J, leaving 10 bases between. The CDR3 loop spans 13 amino acids. From germline, CDR1 is ENHRY and CDR2 SYGVKD. DNA of the CDR3: TGTGCCATCAGTGAGGAATGGCGTCCTGAAGCTTTCTTT. This encodes CAISEEWRPEAFF.

This chain's CDR3 is CASSLGNNEQFF. The DNA for the CDR3 is TGTGCCAGCAGCTTAGGGAACAATGAGCAGTTCTTC. The chain carries TRBV7-9 and TRBJ2-1, with D hard to call. CDR1 and CDR2 (germline): SEHNR, FQNEAQ (reference sequence). Trimming took 1 base from V and 5 from J, leaving 3 bases between them. The CDR3 length is 12 residues.

This clone was seen more than once but under ten times. This chain joins TRBV28 and TRBJ2-2, with 9 nucleotides matching TRBD1. The CDR3 is 16 amino acids. V was clipped by 3 bases and J by 6 bases; unmatched bases: 8. Germline V gives CDR1 MDHEN, CDR2 SYDVKM. CDR3 coding DNA: TGTGCCAGCAGTTTCCGGGACAGGGTCTGGGCCGGGGAGCTGTTTTTT. Encoded protein: CASSFRDRVWAGELFF. The whole variable domain, filled in from reference TRBV28 and TRBJ2-2, reads DVKVTQSSRYLVKRTGEKVFLECVQDMDHENMFWYRQDPGLGLRLIYFSYDVKMKEKGDIPEGYSVSREKKERFSLILESASTNQTSMYLCASSFRDRVWAGELFFGEGSRLTVL.

V gene TRBV5-6 combines with J gene TRBJ2-7; D gene unclear. Per germline, CDR1 SGHDT and CDR2 YYEEEE. There are 11 residues in the CDR3. V lost 2 bases and J 5 bases, leaving 5 bases between the germline ends. CDR3 nucleotide sequence: TGTGCCAGCAGCTTTAGCCACGAGCAGTACTTC. Translated, it gives CASSFSHEQYF.

This clone was observed a single time. V usage is TRBV5-6 and J usage is TRBJ2-4; possible D gene TRBD2, 6 bases. This CDR3 is built from 15 residues. Germline V gene sequence: CDR1 SGHDT, CDR2 YYEEEE. V was trimmed by 5 bases and J by 0 bases, leaving 12 bases between them. CDR3 residues: CASREGGVAKNIQYF. The CDR3 nucleotides are TGTGCCAGCAGGGAGGGTGGGGTAGCCAAAAACATTCAGTACTTC.

The CDR3 region has the DNA TGTGCCAGCAGCCCAATAGCGGGGGGGCCGGCAGATACGCAGTATTTT. It is translated as CASSPIAGGPADTQYF. The chain uses TRBV9 and TRBJ2-3; TRBD2 agrees at 11 bases. Germline CDR1 SGDLS, CDR2 YYNGEE. Trimming took 4 bases from V and 4 from J; bases not matched to a gene: 8. The CDR3 spans 16 residues.

J is TRBJ2-1 and V is TRBV14; 8 nucleotides match TRBD1. V was clipped by 6 bases and J by 5 bases; unmatched bases: 3. The CDR3 consists of 13 residues. Germline V gene lookup returns CDR1 SGHDN and CDR2 FVKESK. As DNA, the CDR3 is TGTGCCAGCAGGGACAGGGACGACAATGAGCAGTTCTTC. Protein product: CASRDRDDNEQFF.

This clone was counted only a few times. The chain is built from TRBV2 and TRBJ1-1; D unresolved. This CDR3 contains 13 residues. Between the trimmed V and J ends, which lost 3 bases and 4 bases, there was a span of 9 bases. Germline V gives CDR1 SNHLY, CDR2 FYNNEI. Here the CDR3 reads CASSEWSGTEAFF. The DNA for the CDR3 is TGTGCCAGCAGTGAGTGGTCAGGCACTGAAGCTTTCTTT.

V gene TRBV27 combines with J gene TRBJ1-2, with a weak D call TRBD1 (5 bases). The length of the CDR3 is 14 residues. Per germline, CDR1 MNHEY and CDR2 SMNVEV (reference sequence). Between the trimmed V and J ends, which lost 5 bases and 7 bases, there was a span of 17 bases. DNA of the CDR3: TGTGCCAGCAGTCCCCTTATGGGGGAGGGTGGCTACACCTTC. It is translated as CASSPLMGEGGYTF.

The rearrangement joins TRBV27 to TRBJ2-7; D is unclear. The ends were cut back, 3 bases at V and 7 bases at J, with 7 bases in the middle. Germline V gene sequence: CDR1 MNHEY, CDR2 SMNVEV (reference sequence). This CDR3 is built from 11 residues. CDR3 residues: CASSFLGEQYF. The CDR3 nucleotides read TGTGCCAGCAGTTTTTTGGGTGAGCAGTACTTC.

This rearrangement joins TRBV7-2 to TRBJ1-1; possible D gene TRBD1, 6 bases. The germline V gene has CDR1 SGHTA and CDR2 FQGNSA. Trimming pared 4 bases from V and 0 bases from J, leaving 12 bases between. The CDR3 contains 15 residues. CDR3 loop: CASSWTAGMNTEAFF. The DNA for the CDR3 is TGTGCCAGCAGCTGGACAGCCGGGATGAACACTGAAGCTTTCTTT.

The chain joins TRBV2 to TRBJ1-1, with D hard to call. V was pared by 5 bases and J by 1 base, with 11 bases between. The CDR3 length is 14 residues. Germline CDR1 and CDR2: SNHLY and FYNNEI. The CDR3 spells CASSLNVGNTEAFF. Here the CDR3 DNA reads TGTGCCAGCAGTTTAAACGTGGGGAACACTGAAGCTTTCTTT.

CDR3 DNA: TGCGCCAGCAGCGTGACAGCGAACACTGAAGCTTTCTTT. It translates to CASSVTANTEAFF. This chain joins TRBV5-1 and TRBJ1-1, with a possible D match to TRBD1 (5 bases). CDR3 length equals 13 residues. The germline gives CDR1 SGHRS, CDR2 YFSETQ. The germline V and J ends were trimmed by 4 bases and 1 base, with 8 bases remaining between them.

This rearrangement joins TRBV29-1 to TRBJ2-1, with 9 nucleotides matching TRBD1. Germline V lookup: CDR1 SQVTM, CDR2 ANQGSEA. CDR3 length: 12 residues. Trimming cost V 7 bases and J 8 bases; bases outside gene matches: 6. DNA for the CDR3: TGCAGCGCCTTAACAGGGGGCGATGAGCAGTTCTTC. This sequence encodes CSALTGGDEQFF.

The chain recombines TRBV23-1 with TRBJ1-6, with D unclear. TRBV23-1 is an ORF; its function is uncertain. Trimming stripped 3 bases from V and 7 bases from J, with 13 bases between. The CDR3 extends over 15 amino acids. The CDR3 sequence is CASSHPRQRNSPLHF. The CDR3 region has the DNA TGCGCCAGCAGTCATCCGAGACAACGAAATTCACCCCTCCACTTT.